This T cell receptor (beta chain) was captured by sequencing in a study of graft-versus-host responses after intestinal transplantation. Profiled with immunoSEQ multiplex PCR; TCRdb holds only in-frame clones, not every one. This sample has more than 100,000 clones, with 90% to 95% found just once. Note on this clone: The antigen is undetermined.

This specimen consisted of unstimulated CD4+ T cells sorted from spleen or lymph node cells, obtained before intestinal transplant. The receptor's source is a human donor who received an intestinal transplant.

DNA of the CDR3: TGTGCCAGCAGTGATAGCGGGAGGGCCCGAGAGACCCAGTACTTC. Translation gives CASSDSGRARETQYF. This rearrangement joins TRBV6-6 to TRBJ2-5; TRBD2 matches at 11 bases. CDR1 is MNHNY, CDR2 SVGAGI, per germline (reference sequence). The CDR3 runs 15 residues. After removal of 5 bases from V and 4 bases from J, the junction contained 6 bases not matched to a gene.